These 18 T cell receptor beta chains came from one sample sequenced in a study of blood T cells in healthy people across ages. A J-beta primer mix and a sample-barcoded 5' primer were used in a second PCR of roughly 6 to 11 cycles. From the 5' RACE reads, TCRdb called clonotypes with MiXCR, one entry per CDR3 protein. The sample lists some 940,000 distinct CDR3 sequences, roughly 28% occurring once. This sample also belongs to another study, concerning T cells of mothers and their children.

Sequenced: blood. The receptors here all came from a woman aged 40 to 50 in good health.

This clonotype was seen a few times. The chain recombines TRBV7-3 with TRBJ2-5; no firm D call. Trimming took off 5 bases at V and 0 bases at J, with 10 bases between the two ends. This CDR3 is 14 amino acids long. Germline V lookup: CDR1 SGHTA, CDR2 FQGTGA. The CDR3 nucleotides are TGTGCCAGCAGCCCGGGCGCCAACCAAGAGACCCAGTACTTC. It codes for CASSPGANQETQYF.

This clonotype came up once. Given a far larger clone just one base away, this is likely a sequencing read error. J is TRBJ2-3 and V is TRBV28; perhaps TRBD1 as D (6 bases). The CDR3 runs 12 residues. Germline V lookup: CDR1 MDHEN, CDR2 SYDVKM. The CDR3 coding sequence is TGTGCCAGCAGCCCCAGGACAGATACGCTGTATTTT. This codes for CASSPRTDTLYF.

In this sample, this clonotype turned up many times. V gene TRBV29-1 combines with J gene TRBJ2-1, with 9 nucleotides matching TRBD1. The CDR3 has 15 residues. Germline CDR1 reads SQVTM; CDR2 reads ANQGSEA. The V segment lost 6 bases and the J segment 8 bases; nucleotides outside the gene matches: 14. As DNA, the CDR3 is TGCAGCGTGCTCTCCCGGACAGGGGTAGTCTATGAGCAGTTCTTC. Its protein product is CSVLSRTGVVYEQFF.

The chain carries TRBV5-6 and TRBJ1-1; the D gene is possibly TRBD1 (6 bases). From germline, CDR1 is SGHDT and CDR2 YYEEEE. V dropped 3 bases and J dropped 5 bases, with 8 bases sitting between them. The CDR3 has 12 amino acids. The DNA for the CDR3 is TGTGCCAGCAGCTGGGGGCGGACTGAAGCTTTCTTT. Its translation: CASSWGRTEAFF. Combining the CDR3 with reference TRBV5-6 and TRBJ1-1 gives the whole variable domain DAGVTQSPTHLIKTRGQQVTLRCSPKSGHDTVSWYQQALGQGPQFIFQYYEEEERQRGNFPDRFSGHQFPNYSSELNVNALLLGDSALYLCASSWGRTEAFFGQGTRLTVV.

V gene TRBV19 combines with J gene TRBJ2-3; possible D gene TRBD2, 6 bases. The V gene's germline CDR1 is LNHDA and CDR2 SQIVND (reference sequence). Trimming took off 6 bases at V and 2 bases at J, with 15 bases between the two ends. This CDR3 has 15 residues. The CDR3 region has the DNA TGTGCCAGTAGGAGCGGTAGGGGACTCACAGATACGCAGTATTTT. This sequence encodes CASRSGRGLTDTQYF.

This clonotype has more than one count but fewer than ten. The rearrangement joins TRBV7-8 to TRBJ1-6; D not certain. The CDR3 runs to 16 residues. Trimming took off 2 bases at V and 7 bases at J, with 15 bases between the two ends. The germline V gene encodes CDR1 SGHVS and CDR2 FQNEAQ. CDR3: CASSLTIPDGNSPLHF. For the CDR3, the DNA is TGTGCCAGCAGCTTAACCATCCCGGACGGAAATTCACCCCTCCACTTT.

In the case of this clonotype: A much larger clone differs from this one at a single base, so this may be a read error. V gene TRBV15 combines with J gene TRBJ2-1; 8 bases align to TRBD1. The J call could be wrong; TRBJ2-7 is a better fit for the DNA end. The CDR3 totals 15 residues. The V gene's germline CDR1 is LNHNV and CDR2 YYDKDF (reference sequence). In nucleotides, the CDR3 is TGTGCCACCAGCAGAGACCAGGGGGCCTACAATGAGCAGTACTTC. The encoded protein is CATSRDQGAYNEQYF.

This clonotype was picked up many times. The V and J genes are TRBV27 and TRBJ2-2; D assignment may be TRBD1 or TRBD2 (5 bases each). The CDR3 consists of 15 residues. The V end lost 3 bases, the J end lost 6 bases, and 14 bases lay between the germline ends. The germline V gene has CDR1 MNHEY and CDR2 SMNVEV (reference sequence). The CDR3 nucleotides are TGTGCCAGCAGTTTCGGGACGAACCCGGCCGGGGAGCTGTTTTTT. Protein product: CASSFGTNPAGELFF.

The chain is built from TRBV18 and TRBJ2-1; D uncertain. The CDR3 covers 12 residues. V shed 5 bases and J shed 5 bases, with 7 bases lying between them. CDR1 KGHSH and CDR2 LQKENI come from the germline V gene. The CDR3: CASSTADNEQFF. In DNA form, the CDR3 reads TGTGCCAGCTCAACGGCAGACAATGAGCAGTTCTTC.

On this clonotype itself: A read error may be the cause here, since a much bigger clone is one base away. The CDR3, as DNA: TGCAGCGTCCTCACCGAGACAGGGTCGGATCAGCCCCAGCATTTT. Amino acids: CSVLTETGSDQPQHF. The gene calls are TRBV29-1 and TRBJ1-5, with 7 bases fitting TRBD1. V lost 6 bases to trimming and J lost 5 bases; unmatched junction nucleotides: 13. Germline V gene lookup returns CDR1 SQVTM and CDR2 ANQGSEA. CDR3 length: 15 residues.

The CDR3 spells CASSLSSSNYGYTF. The CDR3 DNA reads TGCGCCAGCAGTTTAAGTTCCTCTAACTATGGCTACACCTTC. The rearrangement joins TRBV5-1 to TRBJ1-2; no clear D. The V end was cut by 5 bases, the J end by 0 bases, with 11 bases between. Germline V gene sequence: CDR1 SGHRS, CDR2 YFSETQ. The CDR3 sequence is 14 residues long.

The chain employs TRBV28 and TRBJ1-6; no reliable D call. The V gene lost 10 bases and the J gene lost 7 bases, with 14 bases spanning the gap. Germline V CDR1 and CDR2: MDHEN, SYDVKM. The CDR3 spans 13 residues. CDR3 sequence reads: CATRRTGNSPLHF. CDR3 DNA sequence: TGTGCCACCCGTAGGACGGGGAATTCACCCCTCCACTTT.

This clonotype was seen ten or more times. The V call is TRBV5-1, the J call TRBJ1-5; no definite D call. The CDR3 loop spans 15 amino acids. Germline-derived CDR1 and CDR2 are SGHRS and YFSETQ. Trimming pared 0 bases from V and 1 base from J, leaving 8 bases between. The CDR3 sequence is CASSLADGSNQPQHF. In DNA, the CDR3 is TGCGCCAGCAGCTTGGCCGACGGGAGCAATCAGCCCCAGCATTTT.

In its sample, this clonotype was seen a few times. This rearrangement joins TRBV12-3 or TRBV12-4 to TRBJ2-4, with 16 bases aligning to TRBD2. V dropped 2 bases and J dropped 7; count of bases not matched to a gene: 8. CDR3 length: 18 amino acids. The CDR3 reads CASSLFGTSGGAFNIQYF. As DNA, the CDR3 is TGTGCCAGCAGTTTATTTGGGACTAGCGGGGGGGCTTTTAACATTCAGTACTTC.

This clonotype was counted a single time. The conserved closing phenylalanine or tryptophan is absent in this CDR3, likely reflecting a read error. The chain couples TRBV5-1 to TRBJ2-7, with 8 bases fitting TRBD2. The V gene end was trimmed by 0 bases and the J gene end by 4 bases; junction bases not matched to a gene: 6. The germline V gene has CDR1 SGHRS and CDR2 YFSETQ. CDR3 length equals 15 residues. CDR3 in DNA: TGCGCCAGCAGCTTGGTGGCTAGCGGGCGGTACGAGCAGTACTTA. Its translation: CASSLVASGRYEQYL.

This clonotype was observed a few times. The J gene is TRBJ2-1, the V gene TRBV6-2 or TRBV6-3; 9 bases match TRBD2. CDR3 length: 15 residues. Unmatched junction bases numbered 10, after V lost 4 bases and J lost 9 bases. Germline V gene data show CDR1 as MNHEY and CDR2 as SVGEGT. In DNA form, the CDR3 reads TGTGCCAGCAGTTGTGGCGGGGGGGCAAAAGCTGAGCAGTTCTTC. Translated, it gives CASSCGGGAKAEQFF.

There are a few counts of this clonotype. J is TRBJ2-5 and V is TRBV7-2; D possibly matches TRBD1 or TRBD2 (6 bases each). Near its end, the DNA agrees better with TRBJ2-7, so the J call may be wrong. The CDR3 totals 15 residues. Germline V gene sequence: CDR1 SGHTA, CDR2 FQGNSA. CDR3 nucleotide sequence: TGTGCCAGCAGCGCCGCCGGGGGCAGACCCTACGAGCAGTACTTC. It yields the protein CASSAAGGRPYEQYF.

The chain carries TRBV5-1 and TRBJ2-1, with D possibly TRBD1 on 6 matching bases. V lost 7 bases, J lost 4 bases, and 15 bases lay in between. The CDR3 spans 14 residues. Germline-derived CDR1 and CDR2 are SGHRS and YFSETQ. The CDR3 bases are TGCGCCAGCTCAGGACAGAGGCTGTACAATGAGCAGTTCTTC. It codes for CASSGQRLYNEQFF.